This paragraph covers one T cell receptor beta chain sequence. These data come from a study of OX40 agonist ivuxolimab in advanced cancers. Trimming cost V 3 bases and J 0 bases, with 12 bases left between them. In germline, CDR1 is SGHVS, CDR2 FQNEAQ. This CDR3 comprises 16 residues. TCRdb's table, derived via immunoSEQ multiplex PCR, lists solely in-frame clones and lacks some. The sample yields tens of thousands of clones, roughly nine tenths seen once. The specimen comprised CD4+ or CD8+ T cells sorted from blood, sampled in a trial of the OX40 agonist ivuxolimab. V and J are TRBV7-8 and TRBJ2-4; no reliable D call. The clonotype comes from an adult with an advanced solid tumor such as melanoma, head and neck, liver or kidney cancer. The CDR3 nucleotides read TGTGCCAGCAGCTTGGAGACACCCCTAGCCAAAAACATTCAGTACTTC. Translated: CASSLETPLAKNIQYF.